The clone carrying this T cell receptor beta chain was counted at least ten times. This entry belongs to a study of T cell repertoires in cytomegalovirus infection. One entry per CDR3 protein results from TCRdb running MiXCR on the reads. In the table there are 250,000 to 300,000 distinct CDR3 sequences, approximately 9% of which are singletons. This clonotype was sampled from a human donor in good health (CMV status not recorded). Some clones in this sample may be carry-over from other donors' samples. What was sequenced was PBMCs.

CDR3 DNA sequence: TGTGCCAGCAGCTTAATGACCTCTAGCACAGATACGCAGTATTTT. Translation: CASSLMTSSTDTQYF. The rearrangement uses TRBV7-6 and TRBJ2-3; D is undetermined. Trimming pared 2 bases from V and 0 bases from J, leaving 9 bases between. CDR1 is SGHVS, CDR2 FNYEAQ, per germline. This CDR3 is built from 15 residues.